These 13 T cell receptor beta chains were all obtained from the same sample, sequenced in a study of T cells in Graves' hyperthyroidism and ophthalmopathy. Amplification targeted TCR beta CDR3 regions from RNA transcripts. With the HTBI primer set, the TCR CDR3 went through a first round of RT-PCR. MiXCR was run by TCRdb on the multiplex PCR reads, yielding one entry per CDR3 protein. The sample includes around 620,000 distinct CDR3 sequences, under 60% seen only once; the top ten take around 19%. Sequences were obtained from peripheral blood or thyroid tissue (not recorded which). These receptors originate from an adult woman with Graves' disease, either hyperthyroidism or ophthalmopathy (not recorded which).

The V call is TRBV19, the J call TRBJ1-5; TRBD1 might be the D (5 bases). Germline V lookup: CDR1 LNHDA, CDR2 SQIVND (reference sequence). The CDR3 is made up of 15 amino acids. V lost 11 bases and J lost 4, with 21 bases in between. The CDR3 region is CASGTEDSGNQPQHF. The CDR3 DNA reads TGTGCCTCCGGGACCGAAGATTCGGGGAATCAGCCCCAGCATTTT.

The V call is TRBV29-1, the J call TRBJ1-6; D is possibly TRBD1 (5 bases). Germline-derived CDR1 and CDR2 are SQVTM and ANQGSEA. CDR3 size: 13 residues. Trimming removed 4 bases from V and 6 bases from J, with 10 bases in between. CDR3 protein: CSVVRGVNSPLHF. The DNA for the CDR3 is TGCAGCGTTGTAAGGGGCGTTAATTCACCCCTCCACTTT.

The rearrangement uses TRBV5-5 and TRBJ1-2, with D maybe TRBD1 (6 bases). The length of the CDR3 is 16 residues. CDR1 is SGHKS and CDR2 is YYEKEE in the germline V gene (reference sequence). The ends were cut back, 4 bases at V and 2 bases at J, with 18 bases in the middle. CDR3 region: CASSPRQGNINYGYTF. The CDR3 region has the DNA TGTGCCAGCAGCCCTCGGCAGGGGAATATCAACTATGGCTACACCTTC.

This clonotype has ten or more counts. J is TRBJ1-6 and V is TRBV29-1, with D tentatively TRBD1 (5 bases). The germline V gene has CDR1 SQVTM and CDR2 ANQGSEA. The length of the CDR3 is 11 residues. V was shortened by 7 bases and J by 14 bases, with 15 bases between the two germline ends. The DNA of the CDR3 is TGCAGCGCCTGGGGTGGGGGATCCCTCCACTTT. Translating it yields CSAWGGGSLHF.

Concerning this clonotype itself: This may be a read error, as it is one base from a much larger clone. This chain links TRBV7-8 with TRBJ2-5, with D perhaps TRBD1 (5 bases). The CDR3 has 15 amino acids. The V end was cut by 5 bases, the J end by 1 base, with 14 bases between. Germline V gives CDR1 SGHVS, CDR2 FQNEAQ. Written as DNA, the CDR3 is TGTGCCAGCAGCCAAAATGGGGCAGCCCAAGAGACCCAGTACTTC. Protein sequence: CASSQNGAAQETQYF.

This clonotype appeared a few times. V usage is TRBV10-3 and J usage is TRBJ2-5, with 7 bases identical to TRBD1. Germline V lookup: CDR1 ENHRY, CDR2 SYGVKD. CDR3 length: 15 residues. V shed 4 bases and J 5 bases; nucleotides not matched to a gene: 10. In DNA form, the CDR3 reads TGTGCCATCAGTGTCGAACAGGGGATGATGGAGACCCAGTACTTC. It yields the protein CAISVEQGMMETQYF.

There are many counts of this clonotype. The rearrangement joins TRBV10-3 to TRBJ1-4; D unclear. V shed 3 bases and J shed 5 bases, with 10 bases lying between them. The CDR3 covers 14 residues. Germline V gene sequence: CDR1 ENHRY, CDR2 SYGVKD. The CDR3 here is CAISEPGGNEKLFF. The CDR3 DNA is TGTGCCATCAGTGAACCGGGAGGCAATGAAAAACTGTTTTTT.

This clonotype was recorded once. This sequence joins TRBV2 and TRBJ2-7; D gene unclear. V was shortened by 8 bases and J by 7 bases, with 6 bases between the two germline ends. The CDR3 spans 9 residues. CDR1 is SNHLY, CDR2 FYNNEI, per germline. For the CDR3, the DNA is TGTGCCAGCCTTGGGGAGCAGTACTTC. Protein: CASLGEQYF.

In this sample, this clonotype turned up many times. This rearrangement joins TRBV25-1 to TRBJ1-6; TRBD1 is a possible D gene (5 bases). This CDR3 is 13 amino acids long. V was clipped by 7 bases and J by 9 bases, with 13 bases between them. CDR1 and CDR2 from the germline V gene are MGHDK and SYGVNS. The CDR3 is CASTSGSGSPLHF. The CDR3 DNA is TGTGCCAGCACCTCAGGGTCGGGTTCACCCCTCCACTTT.

This clonotype occurred many times. The chain combines TRBV13 with TRBJ1-2; D unresolved. Looked up from germline, CDR1 is PRHDT and CDR2 is FYEKMQ (reference sequence). V lost 6 bases to trimming and J lost 2 bases, with 13 bases between them. The CDR3 length is 14 residues. The CDR3 coding sequence is TGTGCCAGCAGTCTGGACCTAAGGAACTATGGCTACACCTTC. Its protein is CASSLDLRNYGYTF. Using reference TRBV13 and TRBJ1-2 for the parts outside the CDR3, the full variable domain is AAGVIQSPRHLIKEKRETATLKCYPIPRHDTVYWYQQGPGQDPQFLISFYEKMQSDKGSIPDRFSAQQFSDYHSELNMSSLELGDSALYFCASSLDLRNYGYTFGSGTRLTVV.

In its sample, this clonotype was seen many times. This rearrangement joins TRBV7-3 to TRBJ2-5; a weak D match, TRBD2 (6 bases). CDR3 length: 15 residues. V lost 0 bases and J 5 bases, leaving 13 bases between the germline ends. Germline assignment: CDR1 SGHTA and CDR2 FQGTGA. Here the CDR3 reads CASSLTGGAVETQYF. The CDR3 DNA sequence: TGTGCCAGCAGCTTAACGGGGGGAGCGGTTGAGACCCAGTACTTC.

The table lists this clonotype with a few counts. The rearrangement links TRBV4-1 to TRBJ1-5, with D possibly being TRBD1 (6 bases). The CDR3 runs 18 residues. The V gene lost 4 bases and the J gene lost 0 bases, with 19 bases spanning the gap. CDR1 and CDR2 from the germline V gene are MGHRA and YSYEKL. Here the CDR3 reads CASSRRTEQAYSNQPQHF. The DNA for the CDR3 is TGCGCCAGCAGCCGACGGACAGAGCAAGCCTATAGCAATCAGCCCCAGCATTTT.

Notes on this clonotype: Being one base from a much bigger clone, this may be a read error. The chain combines TRBV9 with TRBJ1-2; 11 nucleotides align to TRBD1. Germline lookup yields CDR1 SGDLS and CDR2 YYNGEE. The CDR3 has 14 amino acids. This CDR3 is CASSSGQGAHGYAF. DNA of the CDR3: TGTGCCAGCTCCTCAGGACAGGGGGCCCATGGCTACGCCTTC.